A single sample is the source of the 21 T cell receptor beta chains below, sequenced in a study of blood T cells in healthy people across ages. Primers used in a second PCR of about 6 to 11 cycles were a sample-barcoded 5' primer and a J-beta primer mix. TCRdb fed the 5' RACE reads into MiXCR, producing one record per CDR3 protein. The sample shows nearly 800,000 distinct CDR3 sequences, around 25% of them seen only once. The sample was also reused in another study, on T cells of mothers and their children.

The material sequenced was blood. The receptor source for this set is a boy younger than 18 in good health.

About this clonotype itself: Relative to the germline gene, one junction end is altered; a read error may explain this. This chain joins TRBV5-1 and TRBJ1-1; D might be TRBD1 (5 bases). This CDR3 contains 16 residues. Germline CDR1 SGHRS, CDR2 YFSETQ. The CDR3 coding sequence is TGCACCAGCAGCCAACGGGACGGAACTATGAACACTGAAGCTTTCTTT. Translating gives CTSSQRDGTMNTEAFF.

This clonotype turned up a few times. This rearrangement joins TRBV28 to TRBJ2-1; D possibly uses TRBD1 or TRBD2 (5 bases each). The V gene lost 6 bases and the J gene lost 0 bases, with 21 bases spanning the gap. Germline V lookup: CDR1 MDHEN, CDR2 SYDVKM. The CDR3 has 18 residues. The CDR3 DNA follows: TGTGCCAGCAGCTCTCTTGTGGTTCGGGGACCCTCCTACAATGAGCAGTTCTTC. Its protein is CASSSLVVRGPSYNEQFF. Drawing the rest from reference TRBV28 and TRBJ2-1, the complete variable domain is DVKVTQSSRYLVKRTGEKVFLECVQDMDHENMFWYRQDPGLGLRLIYFSYDVKMKEKGDIPEGYSVSREKKERFSLILESASTNQTSMYLCASSSLVVRGPSYNEQFFGPGTRLTVL.

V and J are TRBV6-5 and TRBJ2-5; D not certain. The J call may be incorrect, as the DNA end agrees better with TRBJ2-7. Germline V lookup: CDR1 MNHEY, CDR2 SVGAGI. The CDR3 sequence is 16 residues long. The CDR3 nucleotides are TGTGCCAGCAGTTACTCCCCTCAGGCGTCTTCCTACGAGCAGTACTTC. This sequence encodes CASSYSPQASSYEQYF.

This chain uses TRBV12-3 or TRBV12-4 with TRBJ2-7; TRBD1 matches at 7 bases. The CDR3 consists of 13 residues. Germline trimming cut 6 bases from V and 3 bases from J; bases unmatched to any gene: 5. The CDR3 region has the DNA TGTGCCAGCAGCCGGGACAGCCACTACGAGCAGTACTTC. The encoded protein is CASSRDSHYEQYF.

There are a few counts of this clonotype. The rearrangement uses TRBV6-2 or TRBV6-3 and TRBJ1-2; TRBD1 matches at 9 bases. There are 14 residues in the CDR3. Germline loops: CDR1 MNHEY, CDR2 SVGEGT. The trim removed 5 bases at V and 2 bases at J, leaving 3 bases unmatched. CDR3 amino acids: CASSKGTGNYGYTF. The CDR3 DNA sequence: TGTGCCAGCAGTAAAGGGACAGGGAACTATGGCTACACCTTC.

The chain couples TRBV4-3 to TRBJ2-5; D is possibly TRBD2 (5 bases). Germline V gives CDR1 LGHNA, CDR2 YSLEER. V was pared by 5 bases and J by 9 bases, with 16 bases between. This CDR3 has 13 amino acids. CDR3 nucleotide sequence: TGCGCCAGCAGCAAGGACCCTACCGGGGCCCAGTACTTC. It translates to CASSKDPTGAQYF.

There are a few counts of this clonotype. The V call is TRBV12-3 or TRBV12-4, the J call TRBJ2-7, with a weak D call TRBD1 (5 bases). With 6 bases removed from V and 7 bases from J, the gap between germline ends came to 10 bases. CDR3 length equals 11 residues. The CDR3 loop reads CASSDSFEQYF. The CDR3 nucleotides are TGTGCCAGCAGCGACAGCTTTGAGCAGTACTTC.

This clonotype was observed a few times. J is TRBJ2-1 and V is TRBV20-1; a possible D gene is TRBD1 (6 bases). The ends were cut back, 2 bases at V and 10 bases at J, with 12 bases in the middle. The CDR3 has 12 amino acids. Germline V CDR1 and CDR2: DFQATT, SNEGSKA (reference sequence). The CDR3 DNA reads TGCAGTGCTAGATACAGGGCAAGGGAGCAGTTCTTC. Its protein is CSARYRAREQFF.

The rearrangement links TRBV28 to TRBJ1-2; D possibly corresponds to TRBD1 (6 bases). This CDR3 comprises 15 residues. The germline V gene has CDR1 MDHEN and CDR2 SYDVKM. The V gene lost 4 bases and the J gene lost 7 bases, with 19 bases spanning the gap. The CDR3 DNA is TGTGCCAGCAGTTCCAGTCAGAAGGGGGATGGTGGCTACACCTTC. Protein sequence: CASSSSQKGDGGYTF.

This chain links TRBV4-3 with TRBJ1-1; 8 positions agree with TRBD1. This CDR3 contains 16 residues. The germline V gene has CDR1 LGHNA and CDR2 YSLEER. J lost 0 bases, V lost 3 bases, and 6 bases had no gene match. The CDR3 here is CASSQGTGGLNTEAFF. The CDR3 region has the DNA TGCGCCAGCAGCCAGGGTACAGGGGGACTGAACACTGAAGCTTTCTTT.

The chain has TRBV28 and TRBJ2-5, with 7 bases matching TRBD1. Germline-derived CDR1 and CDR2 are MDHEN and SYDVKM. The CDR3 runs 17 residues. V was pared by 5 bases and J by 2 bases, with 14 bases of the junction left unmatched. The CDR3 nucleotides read TGTGCCAGCAGTCGCCGCCCCTGGGCAGGGGGACAAGAGACCCAGTACTTC. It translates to CASSRRPWAGGQETQYF.

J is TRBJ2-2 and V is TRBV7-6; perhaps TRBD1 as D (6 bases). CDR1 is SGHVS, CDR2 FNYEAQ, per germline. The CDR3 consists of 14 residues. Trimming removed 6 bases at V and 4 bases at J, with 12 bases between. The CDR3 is CASRSTGLTGELFF. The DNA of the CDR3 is TGTGCCAGCAGATCGACAGGCCTCACCGGGGAGCTGTTTTTT.

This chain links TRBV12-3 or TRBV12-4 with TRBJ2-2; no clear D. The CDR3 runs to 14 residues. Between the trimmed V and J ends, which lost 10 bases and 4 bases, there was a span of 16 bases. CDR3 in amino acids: CAIPPGASTGELFF. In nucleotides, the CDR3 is TGTGCCATCCCCCCTGGCGCTAGCACCGGGGAGCTGTTTTTT.

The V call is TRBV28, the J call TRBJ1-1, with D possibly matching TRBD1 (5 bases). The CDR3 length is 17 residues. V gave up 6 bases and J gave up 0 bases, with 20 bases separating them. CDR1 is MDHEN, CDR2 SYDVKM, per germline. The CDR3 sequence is CASRPGETLLMNTEAFF. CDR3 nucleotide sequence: TGTGCCAGCAGACCGGGGGAAACGCTACTTATGAACACTGAAGCTTTCTTT.

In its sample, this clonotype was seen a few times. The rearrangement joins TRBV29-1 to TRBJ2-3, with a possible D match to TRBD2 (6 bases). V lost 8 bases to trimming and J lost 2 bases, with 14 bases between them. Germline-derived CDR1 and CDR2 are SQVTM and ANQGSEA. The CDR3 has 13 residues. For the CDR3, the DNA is TGCAGCCTATGGGACTTAATCACAGATACGCAGTATTTT. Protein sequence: CSLWDLITDTQYF.

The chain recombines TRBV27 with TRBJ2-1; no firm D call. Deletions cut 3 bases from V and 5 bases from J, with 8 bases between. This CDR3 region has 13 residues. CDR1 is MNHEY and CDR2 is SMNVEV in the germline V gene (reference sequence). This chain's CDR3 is CASSFIGNNEQFF. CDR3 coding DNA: TGTGCCAGCAGTTTTATAGGGAACAATGAGCAGTTCTTC.

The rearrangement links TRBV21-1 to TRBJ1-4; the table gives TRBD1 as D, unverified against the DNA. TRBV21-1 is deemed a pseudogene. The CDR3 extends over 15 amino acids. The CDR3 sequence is CASSNAGQDNEKLFF. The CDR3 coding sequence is TGTGCCAGCAGCAACGCGGGACAGGACAATGAAAAACTGTTTTTT.

The CDR3 sequence: CASSFEPTLAKNIQYF. CDR3 DNA: TGTGCCAGCAGCTTCGAGCCGACCTTAGCCAAAAACATTCAGTACTTC. V usage is TRBV7-2 and J usage is TRBJ2-4; D not certain. The CDR3 extends over 16 amino acids. V dropped 3 bases and J dropped 0 bases, with 12 bases sitting between them. CDR1 SGHTA and CDR2 FQGNSA come from the germline V gene.

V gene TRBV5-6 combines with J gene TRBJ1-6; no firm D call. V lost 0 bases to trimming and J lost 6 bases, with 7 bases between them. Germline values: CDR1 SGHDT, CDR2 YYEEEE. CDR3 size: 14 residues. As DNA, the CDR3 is TGTGCCAGCAGCTTGGGGCAGAGTAATTCACCCCTCCACTTT. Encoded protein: CASSLGQSNSPLHF.

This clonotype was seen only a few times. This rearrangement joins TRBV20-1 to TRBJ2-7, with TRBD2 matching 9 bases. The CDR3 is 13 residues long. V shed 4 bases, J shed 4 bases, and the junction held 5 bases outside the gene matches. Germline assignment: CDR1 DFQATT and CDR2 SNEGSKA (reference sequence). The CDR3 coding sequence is TGCAGTGCTATAGCGGGAGTTTTGTACGAGCAGTACTTC. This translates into CSAIAGVLYEQYF.

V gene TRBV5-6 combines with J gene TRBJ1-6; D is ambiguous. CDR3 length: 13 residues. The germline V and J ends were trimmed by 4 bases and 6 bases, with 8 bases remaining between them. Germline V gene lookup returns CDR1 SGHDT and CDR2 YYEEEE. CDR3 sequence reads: CASSEASNSPLHF. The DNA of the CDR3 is TGTGCCAGCAGCGAGGCTTCTAATTCACCCCTCCACTTT.